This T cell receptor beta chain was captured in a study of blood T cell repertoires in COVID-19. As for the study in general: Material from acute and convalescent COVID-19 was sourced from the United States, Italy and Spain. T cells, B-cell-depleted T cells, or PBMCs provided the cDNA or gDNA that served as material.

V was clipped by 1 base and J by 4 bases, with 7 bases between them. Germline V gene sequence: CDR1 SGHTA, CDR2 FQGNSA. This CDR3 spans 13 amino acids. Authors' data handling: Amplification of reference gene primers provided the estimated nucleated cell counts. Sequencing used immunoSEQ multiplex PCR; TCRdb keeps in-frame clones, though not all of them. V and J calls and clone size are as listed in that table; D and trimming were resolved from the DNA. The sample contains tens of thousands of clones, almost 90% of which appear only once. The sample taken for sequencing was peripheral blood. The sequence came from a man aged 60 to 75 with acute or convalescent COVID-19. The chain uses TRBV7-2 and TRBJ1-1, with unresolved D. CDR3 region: CASSLDSSTEAFF. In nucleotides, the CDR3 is TGTGCCAGCAGCTTAGACTCTTCCACTGAAGCTTTCTTT. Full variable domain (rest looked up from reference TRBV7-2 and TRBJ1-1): GAGVSQSPSNKVTEKGKDVELRCDPISGHTALYWYRQSLGQGLEFLIYFQGNSAPDKSGLPSDRFSAERTGGSVSTLTIQRTQQEDSAVYLCASSLDSSTEAFFGQGTRLTVV.